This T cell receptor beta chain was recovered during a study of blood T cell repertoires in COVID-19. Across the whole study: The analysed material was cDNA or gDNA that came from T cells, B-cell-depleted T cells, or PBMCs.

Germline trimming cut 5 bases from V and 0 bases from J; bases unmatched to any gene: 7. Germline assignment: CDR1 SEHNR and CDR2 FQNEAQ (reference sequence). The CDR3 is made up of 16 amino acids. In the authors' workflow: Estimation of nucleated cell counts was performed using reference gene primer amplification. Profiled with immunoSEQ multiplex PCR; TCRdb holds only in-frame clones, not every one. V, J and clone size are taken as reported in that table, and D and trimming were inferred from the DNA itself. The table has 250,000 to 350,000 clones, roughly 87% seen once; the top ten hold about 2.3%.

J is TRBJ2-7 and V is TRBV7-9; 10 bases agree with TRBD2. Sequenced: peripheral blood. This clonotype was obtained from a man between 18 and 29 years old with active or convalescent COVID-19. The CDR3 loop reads CASSPPPSGSSYEQYF. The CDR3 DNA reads TGTGCCAGCAGCCCACCTCCTAGCGGGAGCTCCTACGAGCAGTACTTC. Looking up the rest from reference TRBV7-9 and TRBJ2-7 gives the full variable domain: DTGVSQNPRHKITKRGQNVTFRCDPISEHNRLYWYRQTLGQGPEFLTYFQNEAQLEKSRLLSDRFSAERPKGSFSTLEIQRTEQGDSAMYLCASSPPPSGSSYEQYFGPGTRLTVT.